What follows are 8 T cell receptor beta chains derived from one specimen sequenced in a study of shared clonotypes between healthy human individuals. The data were produced by immunoSEQ multiplex PCR, yet TCRdb's version contains in-frame clones alone and is incomplete. Altogether around 1,100,000 clones are present, roughly 80% being singletons, with the ten largest covering more than 0.85%. The sequenced material came from memory CD4+ T cells from PBMCs. Indicated subset: CD45RA-negative fraction. These receptors originate from a man aged 18 to 29 in good health. Some clones in this sample may be carry-over from other donors' samples.

The genes are TRBV27 and TRBJ2-1, with TRBD2 matching over 7 bases. This CDR3 is built from 18 residues. CDR1 MNHEY and CDR2 SMNVEV come from the germline V gene (reference sequence). Unmatched junction bases numbered 13, after V lost 4 bases and J lost 1 base. Written as DNA, the CDR3 is TGTGCCAGCAGTTACCCCCAAAGTGGGAGGGCTTCCTACAATGAGCAGTTCTTC. This gives the protein CASSYPQSGRASYNEQFF.

The chain couples TRBV28 to TRBJ1-1, with unresolved D. The germline V and J ends were trimmed by 5 bases and 5 bases, with 15 bases remaining between them. Germline V gives CDR1 MDHEN, CDR2 SYDVKM. The CDR3 runs to 14 residues. The DNA of the CDR3 is TGTGCCAGCAGTCTGCCTCTTGGTTATACTGAAGCTTTCTTT. It codes for CASSLPLGYTEAFF.

There are a few counts of this clone. Other DNA sequences from this sample encode an identical CDR3 as well. The chain recombines TRBV4-1 with TRBJ2-7; D is unresolved. Germline V CDR1 and CDR2: MGHRA, YSYEKL. The V end was cut by 1 base, the J end by 1 base, with 8 bases between. The CDR3 runs 14 residues. The CDR3 DNA reads as TGCGCCAGCAGCCAAGTCGGGCGGTCCTACGAGCAGTACTTC. It is translated as CASSQVGRSYEQYF.

This clone was seen only a few times. This rearrangement joins TRBV7-9 to TRBJ2-2; either TRBD1 or TRBD2 may fit D (5 bases each). With 4 bases removed from V and 6 bases from J, the gap between germline ends came to 18 bases. This CDR3 is built from 16 residues. Germline values: CDR1 SEHNR, CDR2 FQNEAQ (reference sequence). Here the CDR3 DNA reads TGTGCCAGCAGCTATCTCCGGGACCAAAGGCCCGGGGAGCTGTTTTTT. It specifies CASSYLRDQRPGELFF. The full variable domain, in which reference TRBV7-9 and TRBJ2-2 provide the parts outside the CDR3, is DTGVSQNPRHKITKRGQNVTFRCDPISEHNRLYWYRQTLGQGPEFLTYFQNEAQLEKSRLLSDRFSAERPKGSFSTLEIQRTEQGDSAMYLCASSYLRDQRPGELFFGEGSRLTVL.

The J gene is TRBJ2-6, the V gene TRBV25-1, with TRBD2 matching over 8 bases. J gave up 3 bases and V 10 bases, and 11 bases lay outside the gene matches. The germline V gene encodes CDR1 MGHDK and CDR2 SYGVNS. The CDR3 consists of 16 residues. CDR3 protein: CATSPRGADGANVLTF. In DNA, the CDR3 is TGTGCCACCTCCCCGCGGGGGGCGGATGGGGCCAACGTCCTGACTTTC.

This chain connects TRBV7-2 to TRBJ2-2; D not resolved. V shed 3 bases and J shed 3 bases, with 8 bases lying between them. CDR1 SGHTA and CDR2 FQGNSA come from the germline V gene. CDR3 length: 14 amino acids. CDR3 protein: CASSFRADTGELFF. CDR3 sequence (DNA): TGTGCCAGCAGCTTTAGGGCAGACACCGGGGAGCTGTTTTTT. The full variable domain, rest sourced from reference TRBV7-2 and TRBJ2-2, is GAGVSQSPSNKVTEKGKDVELRCDPISGHTALYWYRQSLGQGLEFLIYFQGNSAPDKSGLPSDRFSAERTGGSVSTLTIQRTQQEDSAVYLCASSFRADTGELFFGEGSRLTVL.

This clone showed up just once. This rearrangement joins TRBV2 to TRBJ1-4; 9 positions agree with TRBD1. Germline loops: CDR1 SNHLY, CDR2 FYNNEI. This CDR3 region has 15 residues. Trimming removed 6 bases from V and 0 bases from J; junction bases left unmatched: 2. This CDR3 reads CASRDRGATNEKLFF. The CDR3 DNA reads TGTGCCAGCAGGGACAGGGGTGCAACTAATGAAAAACTGTTTTTT.

The chain's CDR3 is CASSLVGPKKLFF. The CDR3 nucleotides read TGTGCCAGCAGTTTAGTGGGGCCTAAAAAACTGTTTTTT. The genes are TRBV28 and TRBJ1-4; possible D gene TRBD1, 5 bases. The CDR3 consists of 13 residues. CDR1 and CDR2 (germline): MDHEN, SYDVKM. V dropped 2 bases and J dropped 9 bases, with 10 bases sitting between them.